Included here is one TCR beta chain sequence, with context. This specimen comes from a study of T cell responses to AZD1222 COVID-19 vaccine. TCRdb keeps only in-frame clones here, not all; method: immunoSEQ multiplex PCR. This sample has about 120,000 clones, with just under 95% found just once. CDR3 length equals 12 residues. Trimming pared 7 bases from V and 5 bases from J, leaving 12 bases between. The sequencing here drew on peripheral blood, taken 28 days after the second AZD1222 dose. The chain couples TRBV12-3 or TRBV12-4 to TRBJ2-7; maybe TRBD2 (6 bases). The TCR originated in an adult who received the AZD1222 COVID-19 vaccine. CDR3 DNA: TGTGCCAGCACCGCGGGGATGCACGAGCAGTACTTC. This sequence encodes CASTAGMHEQYF.